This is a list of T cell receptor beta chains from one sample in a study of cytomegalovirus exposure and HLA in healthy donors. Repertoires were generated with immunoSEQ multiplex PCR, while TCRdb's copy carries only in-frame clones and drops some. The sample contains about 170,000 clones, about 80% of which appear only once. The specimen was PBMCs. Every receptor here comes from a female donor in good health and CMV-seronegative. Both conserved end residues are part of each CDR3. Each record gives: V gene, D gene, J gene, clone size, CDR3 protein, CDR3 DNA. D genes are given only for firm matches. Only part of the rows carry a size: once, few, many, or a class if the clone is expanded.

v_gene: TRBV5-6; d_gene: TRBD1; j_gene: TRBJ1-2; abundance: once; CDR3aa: CASSPGTGGGGYTF; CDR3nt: TGTGCCAGCAGCCCCGGGACAGGGGGCGGTGGCTACACCTTC
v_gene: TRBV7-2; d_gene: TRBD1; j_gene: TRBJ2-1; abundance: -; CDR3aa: CASRSGQGPYNEQFF; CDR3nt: TGTGCCAGCAGAAGCGGACAGGGCCCCTACAATGAGCAGTTCTTC
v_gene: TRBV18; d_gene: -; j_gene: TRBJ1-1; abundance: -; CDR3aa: CASSPATALNTEAFF; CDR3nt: TGTGCCAGCTCACCGGCGACAGCCTTAAACACTGAAGCTTTCTTT
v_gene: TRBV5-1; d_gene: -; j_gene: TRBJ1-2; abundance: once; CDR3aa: CASRSEGANYGYTF; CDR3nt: TGCGCCAGCAGGTCTGAGGGGGCTAACTATGGCTACACCTTC
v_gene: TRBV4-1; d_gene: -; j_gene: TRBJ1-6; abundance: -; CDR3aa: CASSRGASYNSPLHF; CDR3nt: TGCGCCAGCAGCCGGGGAGCCTCCTATAATTCACCCCTCCACTTT
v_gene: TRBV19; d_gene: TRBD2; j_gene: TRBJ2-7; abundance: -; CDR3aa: CASSPGTSGDYEQYF; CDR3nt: TGTGCCAGTAGTCCCGGGACTAGCGGAGACTACGAGCAGTACTTC
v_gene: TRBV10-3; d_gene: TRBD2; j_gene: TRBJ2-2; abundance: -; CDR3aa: CAVRSGTSDTGELFF; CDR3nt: TGTGCCGTCAGATCCGGGACTAGCGATACCGGGGAGCTGTTTTTT
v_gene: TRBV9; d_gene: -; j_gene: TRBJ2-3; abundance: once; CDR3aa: CASSSRGVTDTQYF; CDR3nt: TGTGCCAGCAGCTCCCGAGGTGTGACAGATACGCAGTATTTT
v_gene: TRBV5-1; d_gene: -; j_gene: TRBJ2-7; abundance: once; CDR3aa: CASSLQGSTNEQYF; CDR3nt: TGCGCCAGCAGCTTGCAGGGGTCGACCAACGAGCAGTACTTC
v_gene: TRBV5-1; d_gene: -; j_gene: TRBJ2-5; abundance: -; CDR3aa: CASTLFLGSEETQYF; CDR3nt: TGCGCCAGCACCCTCTTCTTGGGGAGTGAAGAGACCCAGTACTTC
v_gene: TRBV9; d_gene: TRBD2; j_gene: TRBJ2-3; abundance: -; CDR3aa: CASSPTGLAADTQYF; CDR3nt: TGTGCCAGCAGCCCGACTGGACTAGCAGCAGATACGCAGTATTTT
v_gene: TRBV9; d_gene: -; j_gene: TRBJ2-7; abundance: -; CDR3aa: CASSVGAAFYEQYF; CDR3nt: TGTGCCAGCAGCGTAGGGGCAGCCTTCTACGAGCAGTACTTC
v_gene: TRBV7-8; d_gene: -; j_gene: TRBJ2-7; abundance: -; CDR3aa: CASSKEGGARQSSYEQYF; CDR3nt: TGTGCCAGCAGCAAAGAAGGGGGAGCTAGACAGAGCTCCTACGAGCAGTACTTC
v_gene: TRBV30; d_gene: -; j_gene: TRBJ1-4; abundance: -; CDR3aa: CAWSVGQSNEKLFF; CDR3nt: TGTGCCTGGAGTGTCGGACAGTCAAATGAAAAACTGTTTTTT
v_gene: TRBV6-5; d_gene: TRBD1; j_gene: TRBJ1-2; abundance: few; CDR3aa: CASTPDRGSNYGYTF; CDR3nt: TGTGCCAGCACTCCCGACAGGGGCTCCAACTATGGCTACACCTTC
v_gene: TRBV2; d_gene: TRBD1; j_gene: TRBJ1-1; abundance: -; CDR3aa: CASRQDRGRGEAFF; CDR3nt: TGTGCCAGCAGACAAGACAGGGGGCGCGGTGAAGCTTTCTTT
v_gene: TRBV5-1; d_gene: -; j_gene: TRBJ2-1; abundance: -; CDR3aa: CASTTNREKQFF; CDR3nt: TGCGCCAGCACCACAAACAGGGAAAAGCAGTTCTTC
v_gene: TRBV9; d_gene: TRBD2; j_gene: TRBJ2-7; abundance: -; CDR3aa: CASSAGTSGGSYEQYF; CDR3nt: TGTGCCAGCAGCGCCGGGACTAGCGGTGGCTCCTACGAGCAGTACTTC
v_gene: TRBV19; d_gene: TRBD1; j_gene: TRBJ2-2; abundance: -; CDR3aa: CASSMGQGAGAGELFF; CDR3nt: TGTGCCAGTAGTATGGGGCAGGGGGCGGGCGCCGGGGAGCTGTTTTTT
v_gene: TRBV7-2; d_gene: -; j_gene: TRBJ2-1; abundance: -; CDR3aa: CASSISSYNEQFF; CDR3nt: TGTGCCAGCAGCATTAGCTCCTACAATGAGCAGTTCTTC
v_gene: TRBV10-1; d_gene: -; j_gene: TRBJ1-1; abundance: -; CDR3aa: CASSGGRYTEAFF; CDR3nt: TGCGCCAGCAGTGGAGGGAGGTACACTGAAGCTTTCTTT
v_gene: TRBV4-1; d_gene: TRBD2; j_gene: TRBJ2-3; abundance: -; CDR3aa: CASSQRTSGSTDTQYF; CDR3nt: TGCGCCAGCAGCCAAAGGACTAGCGGGAGCACAGATACGCAGTATTTT
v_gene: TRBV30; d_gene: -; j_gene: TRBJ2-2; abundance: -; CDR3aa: CAWSDRGGKLFF; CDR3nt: TGTGCCTGGAGTGATCGCGGGGGCAAGCTGTTTTTT
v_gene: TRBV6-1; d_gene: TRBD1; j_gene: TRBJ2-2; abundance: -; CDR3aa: CASREPGQGAGELFF; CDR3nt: TGTGCCAGCAGAGAACCGGGACAGGGAGCCGGGGAGCTGTTTTTT